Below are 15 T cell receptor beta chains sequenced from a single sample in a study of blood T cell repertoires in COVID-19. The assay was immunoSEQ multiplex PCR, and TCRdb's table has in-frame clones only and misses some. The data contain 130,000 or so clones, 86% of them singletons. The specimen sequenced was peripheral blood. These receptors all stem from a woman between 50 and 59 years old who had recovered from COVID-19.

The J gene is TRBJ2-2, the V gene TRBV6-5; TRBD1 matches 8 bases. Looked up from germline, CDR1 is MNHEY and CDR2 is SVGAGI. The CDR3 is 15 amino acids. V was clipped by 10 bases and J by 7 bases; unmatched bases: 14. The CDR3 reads CATTRQGIGNGELFF. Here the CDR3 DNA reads TGTGCCACCACTCGACAGGGGATCGGGAACGGGGAGCTGTTTTTT.

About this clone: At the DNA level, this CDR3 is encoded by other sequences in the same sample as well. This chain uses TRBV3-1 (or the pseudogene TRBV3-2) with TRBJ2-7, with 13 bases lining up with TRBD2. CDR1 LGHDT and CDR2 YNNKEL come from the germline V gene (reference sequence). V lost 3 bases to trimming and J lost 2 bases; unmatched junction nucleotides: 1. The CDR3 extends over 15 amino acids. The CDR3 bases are TGTGCCAGCAGCCATGGACTAGCGGGGGCCTACGAGCAGTACTTC. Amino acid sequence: CASSHGLAGAYEQYF.

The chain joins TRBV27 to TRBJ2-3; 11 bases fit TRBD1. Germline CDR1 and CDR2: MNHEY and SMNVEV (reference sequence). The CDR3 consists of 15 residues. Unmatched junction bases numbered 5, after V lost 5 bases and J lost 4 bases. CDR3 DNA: TGTGCCAGCAGTCGTCGGGACAGGGGGTCAGATACGCAGTATTTT. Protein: CASSRRDRGSDTQYF.

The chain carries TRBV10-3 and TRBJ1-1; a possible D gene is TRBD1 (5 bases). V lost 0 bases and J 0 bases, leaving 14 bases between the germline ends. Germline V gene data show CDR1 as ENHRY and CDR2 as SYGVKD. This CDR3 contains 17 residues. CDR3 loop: CAISESAGGTVNTEAFF. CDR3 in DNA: TGTGCCATCAGTGAGTCGGCGGGGGGGACTGTGAACACTGAAGCTTTCTTT.

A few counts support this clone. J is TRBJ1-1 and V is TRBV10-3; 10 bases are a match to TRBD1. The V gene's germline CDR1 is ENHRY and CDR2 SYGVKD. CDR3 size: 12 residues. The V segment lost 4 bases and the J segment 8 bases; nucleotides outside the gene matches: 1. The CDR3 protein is CAISGGQGEAFF. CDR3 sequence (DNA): TGTGCCATCAGTGGGGGACAGGGGGAAGCTTTCTTT.

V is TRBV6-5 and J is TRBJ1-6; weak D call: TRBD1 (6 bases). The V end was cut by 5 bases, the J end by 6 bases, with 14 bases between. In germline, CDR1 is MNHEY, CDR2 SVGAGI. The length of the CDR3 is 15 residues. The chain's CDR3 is CASSHAGAGNSPLHF. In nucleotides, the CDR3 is TGTGCCAGCAGTCATGCAGGGGCCGGTAATTCACCCCTCCACTTT.

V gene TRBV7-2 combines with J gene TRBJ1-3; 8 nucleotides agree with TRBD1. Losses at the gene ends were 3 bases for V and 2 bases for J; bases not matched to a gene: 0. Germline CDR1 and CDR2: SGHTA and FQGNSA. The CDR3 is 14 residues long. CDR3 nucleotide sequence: TGTGCCAGCAGCTTGGACAGGGCTGGAAACACCATATATTTT. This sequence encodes CASSLDRAGNTIYF.

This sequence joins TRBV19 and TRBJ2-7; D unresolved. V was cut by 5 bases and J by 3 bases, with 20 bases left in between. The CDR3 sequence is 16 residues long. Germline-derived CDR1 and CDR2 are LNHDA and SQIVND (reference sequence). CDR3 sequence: CASSAPWADSDYEQYF. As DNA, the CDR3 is TGTGCCAGTAGTGCCCCCTGGGCCGATAGTGACTACGAGCAGTACTTC.

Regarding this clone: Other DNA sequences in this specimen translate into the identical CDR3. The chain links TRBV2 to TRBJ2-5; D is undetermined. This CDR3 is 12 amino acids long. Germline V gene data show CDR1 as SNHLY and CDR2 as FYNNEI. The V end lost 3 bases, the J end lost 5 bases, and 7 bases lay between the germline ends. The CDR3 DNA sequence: TGTGCCAGCAGTGACCCTCGGGAGACCCAGTACTTC. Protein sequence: CASSDPRETQYF.

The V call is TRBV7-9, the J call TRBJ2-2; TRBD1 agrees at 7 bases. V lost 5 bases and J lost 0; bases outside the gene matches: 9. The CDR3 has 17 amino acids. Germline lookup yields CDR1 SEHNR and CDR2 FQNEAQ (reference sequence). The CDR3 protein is CASSPPGQRSNTGELFF. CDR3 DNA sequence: TGTGCCAGCAGCCCACCGGGACAGAGATCGAACACCGGGGAGCTGTTTTTT.

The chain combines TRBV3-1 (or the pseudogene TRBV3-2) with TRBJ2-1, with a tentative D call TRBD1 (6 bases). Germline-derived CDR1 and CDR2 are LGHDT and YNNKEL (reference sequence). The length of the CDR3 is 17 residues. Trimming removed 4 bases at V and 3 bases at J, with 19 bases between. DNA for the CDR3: TGTGCCAGCAGCCTGCTAAAAGGGGGTGGGTTCTACAATGAGCAGTTCTTC. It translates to CASSLLKGGGFYNEQFF.

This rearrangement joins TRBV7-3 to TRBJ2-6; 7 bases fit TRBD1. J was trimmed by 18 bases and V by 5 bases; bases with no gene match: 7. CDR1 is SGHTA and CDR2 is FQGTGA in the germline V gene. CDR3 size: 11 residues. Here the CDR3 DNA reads TGTGCCAGCAGCGATGGCAGGGGGTGGACTTTC. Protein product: CASSDGRGWTF.

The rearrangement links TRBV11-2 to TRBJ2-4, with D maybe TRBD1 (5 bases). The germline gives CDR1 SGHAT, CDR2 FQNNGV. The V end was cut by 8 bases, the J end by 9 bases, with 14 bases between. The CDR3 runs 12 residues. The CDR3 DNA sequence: TGTGCCAGCTCTGTGGACAATAGCATTCAGTACTTC. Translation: CASSVDNSIQYF.

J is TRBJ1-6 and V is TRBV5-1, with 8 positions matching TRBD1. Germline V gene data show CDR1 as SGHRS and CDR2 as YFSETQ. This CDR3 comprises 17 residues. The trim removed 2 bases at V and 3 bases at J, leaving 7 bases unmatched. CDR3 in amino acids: CASSFLRTGIYNSPLHF. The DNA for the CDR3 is TGCGCCAGCAGCTTCCTAAGGACAGGGATCTATAATTCACCCCTCCACTTT.

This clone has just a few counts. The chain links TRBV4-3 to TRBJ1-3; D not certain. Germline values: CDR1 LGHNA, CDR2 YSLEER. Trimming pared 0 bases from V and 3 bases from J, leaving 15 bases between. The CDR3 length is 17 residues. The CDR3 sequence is CASSQEGSSGFGNTIYF. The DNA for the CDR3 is TGCGCCAGCAGCCAAGAAGGCAGTTCGGGATTTGGAAACACCATATATTTT.